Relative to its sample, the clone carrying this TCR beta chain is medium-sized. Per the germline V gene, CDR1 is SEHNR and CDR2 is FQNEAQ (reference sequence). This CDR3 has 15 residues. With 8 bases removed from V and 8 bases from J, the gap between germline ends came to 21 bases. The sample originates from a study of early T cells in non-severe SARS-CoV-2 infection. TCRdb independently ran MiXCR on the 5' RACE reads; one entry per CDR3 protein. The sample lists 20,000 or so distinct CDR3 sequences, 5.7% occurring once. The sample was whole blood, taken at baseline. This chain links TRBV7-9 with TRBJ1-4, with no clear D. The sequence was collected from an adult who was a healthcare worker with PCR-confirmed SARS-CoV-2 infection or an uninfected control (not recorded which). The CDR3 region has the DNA TGTGCCAGCGAGCGATTGCCGGGTCCCCGGGAAAAACTGTTTTTT. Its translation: CASERLPGPREKLFF.